The 29 T cell receptor beta chains in this list originate from one sample, sequenced in a study of cytomegalovirus exposure and HLA in healthy donors. Method: immunoSEQ multiplex PCR; TCRdb's copy keeps in-frame clones and lacks some. This sample carries under 200,000 clones, approximately 80% of them seen once, and the ten largest clones take roughly 7%. Sequenced: PBMCs. The source is a man younger than 30 in good health and CMV-seropositive.

The chain couples TRBV19 to TRBJ1-2; 8 bases fit TRBD1. J was trimmed by 6 bases and V by 4 bases; bases with no gene match: 10. The CDR3 has 15 residues. CDR1 and CDR2 (germline): LNHDA, SQIVND (reference sequence). The CDR3: CASSNRQGIENGYTF. The CDR3 bases are TGTGCCAGTAGTAACAGACAGGGGATAGAGAATGGCTACACCTTC.

The chain recombines TRBV28 with TRBJ2-5; 9 bases map to TRBD2. Trimming took 5 bases from V and 1 from J; bases not matched to a gene: 8. CDR1 and CDR2 (germline): MDHEN, SYDVKM. The CDR3 sequence is 16 residues long. The CDR3 loop reads CASSPPAGGAQETQYF. As DNA, the CDR3 is TGTGCCAGCAGTCCCCCAGCGGGAGGCGCCCAAGAGACCCAGTACTTC.

J is TRBJ2-3 and V is TRBV29-1, with D unresolved. V dropped 7 bases and J dropped 1 base, with 3 bases sitting between them. Germline V gives CDR1 SQVTM, CDR2 ANQGSEA. The CDR3 has 10 residues. CDR3 sequence reads: CSAGTDTQYF. CDR3 bases: TGCAGCGCGGGCACAGATACGCAGTATTTT.

The chain joins TRBV5-4 to TRBJ2-1, with 7 bases matching TRBD2. The CDR3 has 17 amino acids. The junction had 14 bases not matched to a gene; V was cut back by 4 bases and J by 4 bases. Germline CDR1 and CDR2: SGHNT and YYREEE (reference sequence). The CDR3 spells CASSPDGGTQIYNEQFF. The CDR3, as DNA: TGTGCCAGCAGCCCCGACGGGGGGACTCAGATTTACAATGAGCAGTTCTTC. The variable domain in full, with the rest retrieved from reference TRBV5-4 and TRBJ2-1, is ETGVTQSPTHLIKTRGQQVTLRCSSQSGHNTVSWYQQALGQGPQFIFQYYREEENGRGNFPPRFSGLQFPNYSSELNVNALELDDSALYLCASSPDGGTQIYNEQFFGPGTRLTVL.

In its sample, this clone was seen a few times. The chain has TRBV30 and TRBJ1-1; no clear D gene. The germline V gene encodes CDR1 GTSNPN and CDR2 SVGIG (reference sequence). This CDR3 is 12 amino acids long. The ends were cut back, 4 bases at V and 0 bases at J, with 6 bases in the middle. CDR3 nucleotides: TGTGCCTGGACAGGAATGAACACTGAAGCTTTCTTT. Encoded protein: CAWTGMNTEAFF.

This chain links TRBV4-1 with TRBJ2-7; 7 positions match TRBD2. Unmatched junction bases numbered 7, after V lost 4 bases and J lost 7 bases. Germline V gene lookup returns CDR1 MGHRA and CDR2 YSYEKL. This CDR3 spans 13 amino acids. CDR3 nucleotide sequence: TGCGCCAGCAGCCCAAGGGAGGGGTGGGAGCAGTACTTC. Translated: CASSPREGWEQYF.

The CDR3: CASSPGLTGELFF. CDR3 nucleotides: TGTGCCAGCAGCCCCGGACTAACCGGGGAGCTGTTTTTT. This sequence joins TRBV7-3 and TRBJ2-2; weak D call: TRBD2 (6 bases). The CDR3 length is 13 residues. V lost 5 bases and J lost 5, with 9 bases in between. Per germline, CDR1 SGHTA and CDR2 FQGTGA.

The chain joins TRBV14 to TRBJ1-4, with 8 bases identical to TRBD1. J gave up 7 bases and V 3 bases, and 7 bases lay outside the gene matches. CDR3 size: 15 residues. In germline, CDR1 is SGHDN, CDR2 FVKESK. This chain's CDR3 is CASSQLTGVGEKLFF. The CDR3 nucleotides are TGTGCCAGCAGCCAGCTGACAGGGGTGGGTGAAAAACTGTTTTTT.

The CDR3 sequence: CASKNLDRLNTEAFF. The CDR3 coding sequence is TGTGCCAGTAAGAATTTGGACAGACTAAACACTGAAGCTTTCTTT. This chain connects TRBV19 to TRBJ1-1, with a weak D call TRBD1 (6 bases). The V gene lost 7 bases and the J gene lost 2 bases, with 17 bases spanning the gap. The CDR3 sequence is 15 residues long. Per the germline V gene, CDR1 is LNHDA and CDR2 is SQIVND (reference sequence).

This clone was detected a few times. The chain recombines TRBV30 with TRBJ2-1; 9 nucleotides agree with TRBD2. Trimming cost V 2 bases and J 2 bases; bases outside gene matches: 4. The CDR3 is made up of 15 amino acids. CDR1 is GTSNPN, CDR2 SVGIG, per germline (reference sequence). Here the CDR3 DNA reads TGTGCCTGGAGTCCTCGCGGGAGGGCCTACAATGAGCAGTTCTTC. It codes for CAWSPRGRAYNEQFF.

V gene TRBV28 combines with J gene TRBJ1-1, with a possible D match to TRBD1 (5 bases). Trimming cost V 10 bases and J 5 bases, with 14 bases left between them. The germline V gene has CDR1 MDHEN and CDR2 SYDVKM. The CDR3 runs 12 residues. The CDR3 DNA is TGTGCCACCCAGCTTGGGACTACTGAAGCTTTCTTT. Protein sequence: CATQLGTTEAFF.

The genes are TRBV7-4 and TRBJ2-5; maybe TRBD2 (6 bases). Germline CDR1 and CDR2: SGHVT and SQSDAQ. This CDR3 spans 15 amino acids. The germline V and J ends were trimmed by 2 bases and 4 bases, with 14 bases remaining between them. CDR3 in amino acids: CASSLKGEVRETQYF. The CDR3 coding sequence is TGTGCCAGCAGCTTAAAAGGGGAGGTCCGAGAGACCCAGTACTTC.

The chain combines TRBV7-9 with TRBJ2-1; 11 positions match TRBD2. Germline CDR1 and CDR2: SEHNR and FQNEAQ (reference sequence). The length of the CDR3 is 17 residues. V was pared by 5 bases and J by 5 bases, with 11 bases of the junction left unmatched. As DNA, the CDR3 is TGTGCCAGCAGCGGAGGACTAGCGGGCCCCCTGGACAATGAGCAGTTCTTC. Translation gives CASSGGLAGPLDNEQFF.

V and J are TRBV19 and TRBJ2-2; the match to TRBD2 covers 7 bases. The CDR3 has 17 residues. Trimming at V came to 2 bases and at J to 5 bases, leaving 11 bases not matched to a gene. Germline V gene data show CDR1 as LNHDA and CDR2 as SQIVND (reference sequence). The CDR3 coding sequence is TGTGCCAGTAGTATAAAGCTCCCGGGAGGAGGTACCGGGGAGCTGTTTTTT. Its translation: CASSIKLPGGGTGELFF.

The chain is built from TRBV15 and TRBJ1-1, with 9 bases identical to TRBD1. V lost 4 bases, J lost 5 bases, and 14 bases stayed unmatched. Germline CDR1 and CDR2: LNHNV and YYDKDF (reference sequence). The CDR3 is 17 residues long. CDR3 residues: CATSIRAGQGFRTEAFF. In nucleotides, the CDR3 is TGTGCCACCAGCATAAGGGCGGGACAGGGATTTCGGACTGAAGCTTTCTTT.

This chain links TRBV6-5 with TRBJ1-5; D is perhaps TRBD1 (6 bases). The V end lost 6 bases, the J end lost 11 bases, and 20 bases lay between the germline ends. The germline V gene has CDR1 MNHEY and CDR2 SVGAGI. The CDR3 totals 14 residues. CDR3: CASRSGAGALTQHF. The CDR3 nucleotides read TGTGCCAGCAGGTCCGGGGCAGGGGCTTTAACCCAGCATTTT.

The chain has TRBV7-6 and TRBJ2-3; maybe TRBD2 (5 bases). The CDR3 spans 16 residues. Looked up from germline, CDR1 is SGHVS and CDR2 is FNYEAQ. The V gene lost 1 base and the J gene lost 0 bases, with 11 bases spanning the gap. CDR3: CASSLGKRTSTDTQYF. As DNA, the CDR3 is TGTGCCAGCAGCTTAGGTAAGCGGACTAGCACAGATACGCAGTATTTT.

This clone was counted only a few times. The chain employs TRBV11-2 and TRBJ1-2; no definite D call. Germline loops: CDR1 SGHAT, CDR2 FQNNGV. Trimming cost V 10 bases and J 2 bases, with 11 bases left between them. The CDR3 is made up of 12 amino acids. The chain's CDR3 is CATPGANYGYTF. In nucleotides, the CDR3 is TGTGCCACCCCGGGAGCGAACTATGGCTACACCTTC.

V is TRBV9 and J is TRBJ2-1, with TRBD2 matching 8 bases. The germline CDR1 and CDR2 sequences are SGDLS and YYNGEE. This CDR3 is built from 16 residues. V shed 0 bases, J shed 6 bases, and the junction held 8 bases outside the gene matches. CDR3 coding DNA: TGTGCCAGCAGCGTAGGCCTAGCGGGTGGGGGCAATGAGCAGTTCTTC. Translation gives CASSVGLAGGGNEQFF.

The chain uses TRBV27 and TRBJ1-1, with a tentative D call TRBD1 (6 bases). Trimming stripped 2 bases from V and 2 bases from J, with 9 bases between. The CDR3 sequence is 14 residues long. Germline V gives CDR1 MNHEY, CDR2 SMNVEV (reference sequence). This chain's CDR3 is CASSLGTLNTEAFF. Here the CDR3 DNA reads TGTGCCAGCAGTTTAGGGACACTCAACACTGAAGCTTTCTTT.

The chain couples TRBV2 to TRBJ1-1; TRBD1 might be the D (6 bases). This CDR3 region has 13 residues. Germline V gives CDR1 SNHLY, CDR2 FYNNEI. Deletions cut 9 bases from V and 4 bases from J, with 15 bases between. The CDR3 nucleotides are TGTGCCAGTGTCAGGGGTATTGGCACTGAAGCTTTCTTT. Protein: CASVRGIGTEAFF.

This clone was seen only a few times. The V call is TRBV6-4, the J call TRBJ2-2; 10 bases are shared with TRBD2. V was clipped by 3 bases and J by 6 bases; unmatched bases: 4. This CDR3 spans 15 amino acids. The V gene's germline CDR1 is MRHNA and CDR2 SNTAGT. CDR3 bases: TGTGCCAGCAGTGAAACTAGCGGGACTGCCGGGGAGCTGTTTTTT. This codes for CASSETSGTAGELFF.

The rearrangement joins TRBV21-1 to TRBJ2-7; the DNA was not used to check the table's D call, TRBD1. TRBV21-1 is a pseudogene segment. The CDR3 sequence is 15 residues long. This CDR3 is CASSKDRPISYEQYF. Here the CDR3 DNA reads TGTGCCAGCAGCAAGGACAGGCCGATCTCCTACGAGCAGTACTTC.

The CDR3 DNA reads as TGCGCCAGCAGATATGAGGCCGGGACAGATCAAGAGACCCAGTACTTC. Translated, it gives CASRYEAGTDQETQYF. The V gene is TRBV5-1, the J gene TRBJ2-5; 7 nucleotides align to TRBD1. The CDR3 is 16 residues long. In germline, CDR1 is SGHRS, CDR2 YFSETQ. V trimming: 5 bases; J trimming: 2 bases; junction bases outside the gene matches: 12.

The rearrangement uses TRBV9 and TRBJ1-3; TRBD1 might be the D (5 bases). Germline V gene data show CDR1 as SGDLS and CDR2 as YYNGEE. CDR3 size: 15 residues. With 4 bases removed from V and 4 bases from J, the gap between germline ends came to 15 bases. The CDR3 region is CASSTQTQGGNTIYF. The CDR3 nucleotides read TGTGCCAGCAGCACGCAGACTCAGGGAGGAAACACCATATATTTT.

V gene TRBV14 combines with J gene TRBJ2-3; D uncertain. The ends were cut back, 3 bases at V and 0 bases at J, with 13 bases in the middle. The CDR3 has 16 residues. The V gene's germline CDR1 is SGHDN and CDR2 FVKESK. The CDR3 DNA reads TGTGCCAGCAGCCAGCCTCGACGGAGTAGCACAGATACGCAGTATTTT. Its translation is CASSQPRRSSTDTQYF. The whole variable domain, filled in from reference TRBV14 and TRBJ2-3, reads EAGVTQFPSHSVIEKGQTVTLRCDPISGHDNLYWYRRVMGKEIKFLLHFVKESKQDESGMPNNRFLAERTGGTYSTLKVQPAELEDSGVYFCASSQPRRSSTDTQYFGPGTRLTVL.

This clone was counted between two and nine times. It is likely a read error, because the conserved phenylalanine at the end of the CDR3 is missing. The DNA is left out, because the CDR3 cannot be placed on it with certainty; the CDR3 is given as TCRdb lists it. The V and J genes are TRBV4-1 and TRBJ1-5. Germline V gene sequence: CDR1 MGHRA, CDR2 YSYEKL. 12 amino acids form the CDR3, both terminal residues included. This CDR3 is CASSQDPFGSEG.

J is TRBJ2-1 and V is TRBV2; 7 bases agree with TRBD2. From germline, CDR1 is SNHLY and CDR2 FYNNEI. The V segment lost 6 bases and the J segment 4 bases; nucleotides outside the gene matches: 15. CDR3 size: 17 residues. DNA for the CDR3: TGTGCCAGCAGCCCAAACCAAGCGGGAATCGTGTACAATGAGCAGTTCTTC. Encoded protein: CASSPNQAGIVYNEQFF.

V and J are TRBV29-1 and TRBJ2-2; D might be TRBD1 (5 bases). The V and J ends lost 4 bases and 7 bases respectively, with 10 bases between them. CDR1 and CDR2 from the germline V gene are SQVTM and ANQGSEA. This CDR3 contains 12 residues. CDR3 bases: TGCAGCGTTGGGGTAGGGGTCGGGGAGCTGTTTTTT. Translating it yields CSVGVGVGELFF.